Listed below are T cell receptor beta chains from one sample, sequenced in a study of radiotherapy plus CTLA-4 blockade in lung cancer. Generated by immunoSEQ multiplex PCR, the TCRdb table keeps only in-frame clones and is missing some. The sample carries tens of thousands of clones, more than 70% recorded once. The sequencing used peripheral blood, collected from a patient treated with radiotherapy plus ipilimumab. The source of these receptors is a human donor with non-small cell lung cancer who had a complete response to radiotherapy plus ipilimumab. Each CDR3 is given with its conserved first and last residue. The order of the fields is V gene, J gene, clone size, D gene, CDR3 protein, CDR3 DNA. D genes are given only for firm matches. A row's size may be missing; if present it is once, few, many or a size class.

v_call: TRBV28; j_call: TRBJ1-2; clone_size: NA; d_call: NA; cdr3_aa: CASSSPGLVYGYTF; cdr3_nt: TGTGCCAGCAGTTCCCCAGGACTGGTCTATGGCTACACCTTC
v_call: TRBV20-1; j_call: TRBJ2-7; clone_size: NA; d_call: NA; cdr3_aa: CSARDYYEQYF; cdr3_nt: TGCAGTGCTAGAGACTACTACGAGCAGTACTTC
v_call: TRBV4-3; j_call: TRBJ2-2; clone_size: NA; d_call: TRBD2; cdr3_aa: CASSLKRGARTGELFF; cdr3_nt: TGCGCCAGCAGCCTAAAGCGGGGGGCCCGCACCGGGGAGCTGTTTTTT
v_call: TRBV7-8; j_call: TRBJ1-5; clone_size: NA; d_call: NA; cdr3_aa: CASSLLQGSQPQHF; cdr3_nt: TGTGCCAGCAGCTTATTACAGGGTAGTCAGCCCCAGCATTTT
v_call: TRBV6-5; j_call: TRBJ2-4; clone_size: NA; d_call: NA; cdr3_aa: CASSYSRAKNIQYF; cdr3_nt: TGTGCCAGCAGTTACTCCAGGGCCAAAAACATTCAGTACTTC
v_call: TRBV7-9; j_call: TRBJ1-4; clone_size: few; d_call: NA; cdr3_aa: CASSLNTGKLFF; cdr3_nt: TGTGCCAGCAGCTTAAATACCGGAAAACTGTTTTTT
v_call: TRBV30; j_call: TRBJ1-6; clone_size: NA; d_call: NA; cdr3_aa: CACNTWESGPLHF; cdr3_nt: TGTGCCTGCAACACATGGGAATCAGGGCCCCTCCACTTT
v_call: TRBV6-5; j_call: TRBJ1-1; clone_size: NA; d_call: TRBD1; cdr3_aa: CASIRDRVNTEAFF; cdr3_nt: TGTGCCAGCATCCGGGACAGGGTTAACACTGAAGCTTTCTTT
v_call: TRBV4-3; j_call: TRBJ2-7; clone_size: NA; d_call: NA; cdr3_aa: CASSFRGLGYEQYF; cdr3_nt: TGCGCCAGCAGCTTCAGGGGTCTGGGCTACGAGCAGTACTTC
v_call: TRBV5-6; j_call: TRBJ1-1; clone_size: NA; d_call: TRBD1; cdr3_aa: CASSSGQGRTEAFF; cdr3_nt: TGTGCCAGCAGCTCGGGACAGGGGAGAACTGAAGCTTTCTTT
v_call: TRBV5-4; j_call: TRBJ1-1; clone_size: NA; d_call: NA; cdr3_aa: CASSLQGTRTEAFF; cdr3_nt: TGTGCCAGCAGCTTGCAGGGGACGAGAACTGAAGCTTTCTTT
v_call: TRBV7-2; j_call: TRBJ1-6; clone_size: NA; d_call: TRBD1; cdr3_aa: CASSTDRGSNSPLHF; cdr3_nt: TGTGCCAGCAGCACAGACAGGGGTTCTAATTCACCCCTCCACTTT
v_call: TRBV4-3; j_call: TRBJ2-3; clone_size: NA; d_call: NA; cdr3_aa: CASSQGGVKADTQYF; cdr3_nt: TGCGCCAGCAGCCAAGGCGGCGTTAAGGCAGATACGCAGTATTTT
v_call: TRBV27; j_call: TRBJ2-1; clone_size: NA; d_call: TRBD2; cdr3_aa: CASSSAVSGGSYNEQFF; cdr3_nt: TGTGCCAGCAGTTCCGCCGTGAGCGGGGGGTCCTACAATGAGCAGTTCTTC
v_call: TRBV27; j_call: TRBJ2-3; clone_size: NA; d_call: TRBD2; cdr3_aa: CASSFFAGGTDTQYF; cdr3_nt: TGTGCCAGCAGTTTTTTCGCGGGAGGCACAGATACGCAGTATTTT
v_call: TRBV11-2; j_call: TRBJ2-2; clone_size: NA; d_call: NA; cdr3_aa: CASSLDLRTGELFF; cdr3_nt: TGTGCCAGCAGCTTAGATTTGAGGACCGGGGAGCTGTTTTTT
v_call: TRBV5-1; j_call: TRBJ1-1; clone_size: NA; d_call: NA; cdr3_aa: CASSWNGRNTEAFF; cdr3_nt: TGCGCCAGCAGCTGGAACGGGAGGAACACTGAAGCTTTCTTT
v_call: TRBV5-6; j_call: TRBJ1-2; clone_size: once; d_call: NA; cdr3_aa: CASRQTGSNYGYTF; cdr3_nt: TGTGCCAGCAGACAGACAGGTTCTAACTATGGCTACACCTTC
v_call: TRBV13; j_call: TRBJ2-2; clone_size: few; d_call: TRBD1; cdr3_aa: CASSPTGGQTGELFF; cdr3_nt: TGTGCCAGCAGCCCAACAGGGGGCCAAACCGGGGAGCTGTTTTTT
v_call: TRBV11-2; j_call: TRBJ1-5; clone_size: few; d_call: NA; cdr3_aa: CASSSAPQGNQPQHF; cdr3_nt: TGTGCCAGCAGCTCAGCTCCACAGGGAAATCAGCCCCAGCATTTT
v_call: TRBV28; j_call: TRBJ2-7; clone_size: NA; d_call: TRBD2; cdr3_aa: CASSSHLGTSGDSYEQYF; cdr3_nt: TGTGCCAGCAGTTCTCACCTCGGGACTAGCGGAGACTCCTACGAGCAGTACTTC
v_call: TRBV18; j_call: TRBJ2-3; clone_size: few; d_call: TRBD2; cdr3_aa: CASSGFVTSGSTDTQYF; cdr3_nt: TGTGCCAGCTCAGGGTTTGTAACTAGCGGGAGCACAGATACGCAGTATTTT
v_call: TRBV5-1; j_call: TRBJ1-6; clone_size: NA; d_call: NA; cdr3_aa: CASRIGTQRISPLHF; cdr3_nt: TGCGCCAGCAGAATAGGGACACAGAGAATTTCACCCCTCCACTTT
v_call: TRBV30; j_call: TRBJ1-4; clone_size: NA; d_call: NA; cdr3_aa: CAWTGAGNEKLFF; cdr3_nt: TGTGCCTGGACAGGGGCCGGTAATGAAAAACTGTTTTTT
v_call: TRBV19; j_call: TRBJ1-2; clone_size: NA; d_call: NA; cdr3_aa: CASSIERVNYGYTF; cdr3_nt: TGTGCCAGTAGTATAGAACGGGTAAACTATGGCTACACCTTC
v_call: TRBV29-1; j_call: TRBJ2-5; clone_size: NA; d_call: NA; cdr3_aa: CSGGGEETQYF; cdr3_nt: TGCAGCGGAGGGGGGGAAGAGACCCAGTACTTC
v_call: TRBV6-5; j_call: TRBJ1-6; clone_size: NA; d_call: NA; cdr3_aa: CASGRKNSPLHF; cdr3_nt: TGTGCCAGCGGCAGGAAAAATTCACCCCTCCACTTT
v_call: TRBV5-4; j_call: TRBJ2-3; clone_size: NA; d_call: TRBD2; cdr3_aa: CASSLERGLGTDTQYF; cdr3_nt: TGTGCCAGCAGCTTGGAGCGGGGGTTGGGCACAGATACGCAGTATTTT
v_call: TRBV2; j_call: TRBJ1-2; clone_size: NA; d_call: NA; cdr3_aa: CASSSTGVNYGYTF; cdr3_nt: TGTGCCAGCAGCTCTACCGGGGTTAACTATGGCTACACCTTC
v_call: TRBV10-1; j_call: TRBJ2-7; clone_size: NA; d_call: TRBD1; cdr3_aa: CASSEPRGQGAIGSSYEQYF; cdr3_nt: TGCGCCAGCAGTGAGCCCCGCGGACAGGGGGCAATCGGGTCCTCCTACGAGCAGTACTTC
v_call: TRBV5-1; j_call: TRBJ1-1; clone_size: NA; d_call: NA; cdr3_aa: CASSRQGYTEAFF; cdr3_nt: TGCGCCAGCAGCCGGCAGGGTTACACTGAAGCTTTCTTT
v_call: TRBV4-3; j_call: TRBJ2-5; clone_size: NA; d_call: TRBD1; cdr3_aa: CASSQVWDSQETQYF; cdr3_nt: TGCGCCAGCAGCCAAGTTTGGGACAGCCAAGAGACCCAGTACTTC
v_call: TRBV13; j_call: TRBJ1-4; clone_size: few; d_call: NA; cdr3_aa: CASSLRQATNEKLFF; cdr3_nt: TGTGCCAGCAGCTTACGACAGGCAACTAATGAAAAACTGTTTTTT
v_call: TRBV18; j_call: TRBJ2-7; clone_size: NA; d_call: TRBD1; cdr3_aa: CASSPGQDLSYEQYF; cdr3_nt: TGTGCCAGCTCACCAGGACAGGACCTCTCCTACGAGCAGTACTTC
v_call: TRBV23-1; j_call: TRBJ2-2; clone_size: NA; d_call: NA; cdr3_aa: CASSQSLGQGGSNTGELFF; cdr3_nt: TGCGCCAGCAGTCAATCGCTGGGACAAGGGGGATCCAACACCGGGGAGCTGTTTTTT
v_call: TRBV28; j_call: TRBJ2-7; clone_size: NA; d_call: TRBD2; cdr3_aa: CASRTAPRGRFYEQYF; cdr3_nt: TGTGCCAGCAGAACCGCCCCTCGCGGGAGGTTCTACGAGCAGTACTTC
v_call: TRBV19; j_call: TRBJ1-5; clone_size: NA; d_call: NA; cdr3_aa: CASSIGETGRNQPQHF; cdr3_nt: TGTGCCAGTAGTATAGGTGAGACAGGCCGAAATCAGCCCCAGCATTTT
v_call: TRBV7-2; j_call: TRBJ1-1; clone_size: NA; d_call: NA; cdr3_aa: CASSLNRGNTEAFF; cdr3_nt: TGTGCCAGCAGCCTCAACCGGGGGAACACTGAAGCTTTCTTT
v_call: TRBV29-1; j_call: TRBJ1-2; clone_size: NA; d_call: TRBD1; cdr3_aa: CSVTPGQGYGYTF; cdr3_nt: TGCAGCGTTACTCCGGGACAGGGGTATGGCTACACCTTC
v_call: TRBV27; j_call: TRBJ2-2; clone_size: NA; d_call: TRBD1; cdr3_aa: CASSRQGSGELFF; cdr3_nt: TGTGCCAGCAGTAGACAGGGGTCCGGGGAGCTGTTTTTT
v_call: TRBV28; j_call: TRBJ2-7; clone_size: NA; d_call: NA; cdr3_aa: CASSLAAGLFSYEQYF; cdr3_nt: TGTGCCAGCAGTTTAGCAGCGGGCCTTTTCTCCTACGAGCAGTACTTC
v_call: TRBV7-2; j_call: TRBJ2-4; clone_size: NA; d_call: TRBD2; cdr3_aa: CASSDQSGRAGAKNIQYF; cdr3_nt: TGTGCCAGCAGCGACCAGAGCGGGAGGGCCGGGGCCAAAAACATTCAGTACTTC
v_call: TRBV4-1; j_call: TRBJ2-1; clone_size: NA; d_call: TRBD2; cdr3_aa: CASSRDGGAYNEQFF; cdr3_nt: TGCGCCAGCAGCCGGGACGGGGGGGCCTACAATGAGCAGTTCTTC
v_call: TRBV5-1; j_call: TRBJ2-1; clone_size: NA; d_call: NA; cdr3_aa: CASSLAESRVEQFF; cdr3_nt: TGCGCCAGCAGCTTGGCCGAGAGCAGGGTTGAGCAGTTCTTC
v_call: TRBV19; j_call: TRBJ2-6; clone_size: NA; d_call: TRBD1; cdr3_aa: CASSKGQGSGANVLTF; cdr3_nt: TGTGCCAGTAGTAAGGGACAGGGGTCCGGGGCCAACGTCCTGACTTTC
v_call: TRBV18; j_call: TRBJ2-3; clone_size: NA; d_call: TRBD2; cdr3_aa: CASSPPGLRTDTQYF; cdr3_nt: TGTGCCAGCTCACCACCGGGACTACGCACAGATACGCAGTATTTT
v_call: TRBV27; j_call: TRBJ2-3; clone_size: NA; d_call: TRBD2; cdr3_aa: CASSPSGGVVDTQYF; cdr3_nt: TGTGCCAGCAGTCCATCCGGGGGGGTGGTAGATACGCAGTATTTT
v_call: TRBV18; j_call: TRBJ2-7; clone_size: NA; d_call: NA; cdr3_aa: CASSPGSIYEQYF; cdr3_nt: TGTGCCAGCTCCCCCGGTTCGATCTACGAGCAGTACTTC
v_call: TRBV28; j_call: TRBJ1-1; clone_size: few; d_call: NA; cdr3_aa: CASSSTPDWNTEAFF; cdr3_nt: TGTGCCAGCAGTTCAACCCCGGACTGGAACACTGAAGCTTTCTTT
v_call: TRBV7-2; j_call: TRBJ1-2; clone_size: few; d_call: NA; cdr3_aa: CASSPDAESYGYTF; cdr3_nt: TGTGCCAGCAGCCCCGATGCGGAAAGCTATGGCTACACCTTC
v_call: TRBV29-1; j_call: TRBJ1-4; clone_size: NA; d_call: NA; cdr3_aa: CSAETGGRDEKLFF; cdr3_nt: TGCAGCGCGGAAACGGGGGGTAGGGATGAAAAACTGTTTTTT
v_call: TRBV30; j_call: TRBJ2-2; clone_size: NA; d_call: NA; cdr3_aa: CACPAGVPRGGELFF; cdr3_nt: TGTGCCTGTCCCGCAGGGGTGCCGAGGGGCGGGGAGCTGTTTTTT